The 5 T cell receptor beta chains below were found in one sample sequenced in a study of blood T cells in healthy people across ages. With a J-beta primer mix and a sample-barcoded 5' primer, a second PCR ran roughly 6 to 12 cycles. TCRdb reprocessed the 5' RACE reads with MiXCR, giving one entry per CDR3 protein. Among 500,000 to 550,000 distinct CDR3 sequences, under 30% were seen once, and the ten largest hold just under 9%. These data also featured in a second study, about T cells of mothers and their children.

The sample comprised blood. The source of these receptors is a boy aged 5-17 years in good health.

In its sample, this clonotype was seen a few times. The V gene is TRBV2, the J gene TRBJ2-5; TRBD2 aligns across 11 bases. The assigned J gene may be wrong: the sequence end matches TRBJ2-7 better. This CDR3 is built from 15 residues. Germline lookup yields CDR1 SNHLY and CDR2 FYNNEI. CDR3 DNA: TGTGCCAGCAGCGACTGGACTAGCGGGTCACACGAGCAGTACTTC. Residues: CASSDWTSGSHEQYF.

The chain couples TRBV7-3 to TRBJ1-1; 7 positions match TRBD1. Trimming took 5 bases from V and 0 from J; bases not matched to a gene: 9. The CDR3 is made up of 16 amino acids. Germline-derived CDR1 and CDR2 are SGHTA and FQGTGA. As DNA, the CDR3 is TGTGCCAGCAGCCCAAACAGGGGTCGGTTGAACACTGAAGCTTTCTTT. Encoded protein: CASSPNRGRLNTEAFF.

The sample holds a few counts of this clonotype. This chain connects TRBV7-8 to TRBJ1-4; D call uncertain. Germline V gene data show CDR1 as SGHVS and CDR2 as FQNEAQ. This CDR3 has 15 residues. The V and J ends lost 2 bases and 7 bases respectively, with 14 bases between them. As DNA, the CDR3 is TGTGCCAGCAGCTTATCTGGGCAGGCTTTTGAAAAACTGTTTTTT. The encoded protein is CASSLSGQAFEKLFF.

This chain uses TRBV27 with TRBJ2-1; 9 bases line up with TRBD2. The V gene end was trimmed by 5 bases and the J gene end by 5 bases; junction bases not matched to a gene: 10. The CDR3 extends over 16 amino acids. Germline V gives CDR1 MNHEY, CDR2 SMNVEV (reference sequence). The CDR3 here is CASSPCSGRGNNEQFF. In DNA, the CDR3 is TGTGCCAGCAGTCCCTGTAGCGGGAGAGGAAACAATGAGCAGTTCTTC.

This clonotype has only a few counts. The CDR3: CASTPLEGSVEQYF. Here the CDR3 DNA reads TGTGCCAGTACGCCGCTAGAGGGTTCGGTCGAGCAGTACTTC. The chain uses TRBV6-2 or TRBV6-3 and TRBJ2-7, with D possibly being TRBD2 (5 bases). The CDR3 runs 14 residues. V lost 9 bases and J 6 bases, leaving 21 bases between the germline ends. The germline V gene encodes CDR1 MNHEY and CDR2 SVGEGT.